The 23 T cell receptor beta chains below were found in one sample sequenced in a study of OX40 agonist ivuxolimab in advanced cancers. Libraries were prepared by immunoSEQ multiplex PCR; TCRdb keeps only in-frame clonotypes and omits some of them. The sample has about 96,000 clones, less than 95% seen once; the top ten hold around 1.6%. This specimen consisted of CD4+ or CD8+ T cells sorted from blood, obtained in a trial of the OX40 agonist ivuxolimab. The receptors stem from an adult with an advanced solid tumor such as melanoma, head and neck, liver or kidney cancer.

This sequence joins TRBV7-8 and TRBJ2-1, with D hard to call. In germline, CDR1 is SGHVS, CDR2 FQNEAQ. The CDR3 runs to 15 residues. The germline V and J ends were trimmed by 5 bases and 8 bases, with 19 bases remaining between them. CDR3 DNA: TGTGCCAGCAGCCCCCTGGCTGTTTCTTCCGATGAGCAGTTCTTC. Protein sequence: CASSPLAVSSDEQFF.

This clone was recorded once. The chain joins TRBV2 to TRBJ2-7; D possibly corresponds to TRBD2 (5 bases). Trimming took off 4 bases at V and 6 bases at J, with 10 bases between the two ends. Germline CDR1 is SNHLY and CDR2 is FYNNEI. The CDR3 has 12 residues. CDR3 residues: CASSGSEGEQYF. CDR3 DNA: TGTGCCAGCAGTGGAAGTGAGGGCGAGCAGTACTTC.

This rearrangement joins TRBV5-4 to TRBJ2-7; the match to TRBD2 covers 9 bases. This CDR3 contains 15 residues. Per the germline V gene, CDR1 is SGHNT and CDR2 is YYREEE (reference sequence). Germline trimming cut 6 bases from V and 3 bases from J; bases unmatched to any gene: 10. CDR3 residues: CASTIGAGGDYEQYF. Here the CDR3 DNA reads TGTGCCAGCACCATCGGGGCGGGAGGGGACTACGAGCAGTACTTC.

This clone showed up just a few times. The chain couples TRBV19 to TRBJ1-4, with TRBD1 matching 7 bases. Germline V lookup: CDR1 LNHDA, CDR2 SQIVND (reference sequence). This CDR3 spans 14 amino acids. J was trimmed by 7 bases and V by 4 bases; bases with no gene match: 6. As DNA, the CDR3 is TGTGCCAGTAGTACCACAGGGGTGGGTGAAAAACTGTTTTTT. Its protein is CASSTTGVGEKLFF.

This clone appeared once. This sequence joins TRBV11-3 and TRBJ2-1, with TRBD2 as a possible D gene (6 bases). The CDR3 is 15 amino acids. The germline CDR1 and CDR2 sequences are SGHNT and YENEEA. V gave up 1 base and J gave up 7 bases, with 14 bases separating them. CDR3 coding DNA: TGTGCCAGCAGCTTAGCCGCGACTAGTTCAAATGAGCAGTTCTTC. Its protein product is CASSLAATSSNEQFF.

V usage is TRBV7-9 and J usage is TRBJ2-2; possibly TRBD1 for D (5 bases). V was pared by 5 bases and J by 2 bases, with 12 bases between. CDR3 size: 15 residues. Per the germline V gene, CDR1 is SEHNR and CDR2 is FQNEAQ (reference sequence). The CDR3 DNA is TGTGCCAGCAGCCATAATACAGGAAACACCGGGGAGCTGTTTTTT. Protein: CASSHNTGNTGELFF. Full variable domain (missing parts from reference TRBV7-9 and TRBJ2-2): DTGVSQNPRHKITKRGQNVTFRCDPISEHNRLYWYRQTLGQGPEFLTYFQNEAQLEKSRLLSDRFSAERPKGSFSTLEIQRTEQGDSAMYLCASSHNTGNTGELFFGEGSRLTVL.

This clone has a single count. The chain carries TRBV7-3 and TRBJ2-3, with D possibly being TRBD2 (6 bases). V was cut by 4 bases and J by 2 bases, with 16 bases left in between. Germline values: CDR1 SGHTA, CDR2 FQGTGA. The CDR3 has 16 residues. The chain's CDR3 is CASSSGGSGYTDTQYF. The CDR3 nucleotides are TGTGCCAGCAGCTCTGGGGGGAGCGGTTACACAGATACGCAGTATTTT.

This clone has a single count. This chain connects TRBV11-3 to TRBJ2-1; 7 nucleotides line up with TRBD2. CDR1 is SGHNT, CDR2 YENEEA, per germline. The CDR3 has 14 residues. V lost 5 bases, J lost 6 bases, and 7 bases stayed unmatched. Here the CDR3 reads CASSQPGGSNEQFF. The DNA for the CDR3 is TGTGCCAGCAGCCAACCGGGCGGGAGCAATGAGCAGTTCTTC.

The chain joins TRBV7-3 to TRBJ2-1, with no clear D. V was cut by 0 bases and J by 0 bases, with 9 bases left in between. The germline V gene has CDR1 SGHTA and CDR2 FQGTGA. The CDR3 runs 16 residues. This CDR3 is CASSLTVSYSYNEQFF. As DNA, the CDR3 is TGTGCCAGCAGCTTAACAGTTTCTTACTCCTACAATGAGCAGTTCTTC.

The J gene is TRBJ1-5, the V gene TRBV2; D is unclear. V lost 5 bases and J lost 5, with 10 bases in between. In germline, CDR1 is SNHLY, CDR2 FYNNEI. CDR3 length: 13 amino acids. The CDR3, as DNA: TGTGCCAGCAGTCCCGGGCCCTATCAGCCCCAGCATTTT. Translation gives CASSPGPYQPQHF. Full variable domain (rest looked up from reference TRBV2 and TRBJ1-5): EPEVTQTPSHQVTQMGQEVILRCVPISNHLYFYWYRQILGQKVEFLVSFYNNEISEKSEIFDDQFSVERPDGSNFTLKIRSTKLEDSAMYFCASSPGPYQPQHFGDGTRLSIL.

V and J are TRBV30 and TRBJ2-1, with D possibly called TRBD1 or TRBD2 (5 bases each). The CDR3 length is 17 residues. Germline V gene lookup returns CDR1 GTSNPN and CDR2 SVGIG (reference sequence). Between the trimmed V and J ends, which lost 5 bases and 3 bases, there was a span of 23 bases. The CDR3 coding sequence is TGTGCCTGGGAGCGACCATCGAGGGGACCAATCTACAATGAGCAGTTCTTC. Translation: CAWERPSRGPIYNEQFF.

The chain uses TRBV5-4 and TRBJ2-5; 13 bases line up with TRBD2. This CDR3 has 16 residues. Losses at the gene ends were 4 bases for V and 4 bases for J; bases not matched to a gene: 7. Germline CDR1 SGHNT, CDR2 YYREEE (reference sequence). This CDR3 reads CASSPGTSGIVETQYF. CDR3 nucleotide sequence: TGTGCCAGCAGCCCCGGGACTAGCGGGATCGTAGAGACCCAGTACTTC. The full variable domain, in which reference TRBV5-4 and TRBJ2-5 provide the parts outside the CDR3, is ETGVTQSPTHLIKTRGQQVTLRCSSQSGHNTVSWYQQALGQGPQFIFQYYREEENGRGNFPPRFSGLQFPNYSSELNVNALELDDSALYLCASSPGTSGIVETQYFGPGTRLLVL.

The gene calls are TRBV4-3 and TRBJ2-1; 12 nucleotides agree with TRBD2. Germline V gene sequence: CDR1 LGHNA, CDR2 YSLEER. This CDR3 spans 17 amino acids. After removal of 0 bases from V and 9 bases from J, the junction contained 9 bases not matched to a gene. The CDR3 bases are TGCGCCAGCAGCCAAGATTGGCTAGCGGGAGGGCTTGGTGAGCAGTTCTTC. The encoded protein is CASSQDWLAGGLGEQFF.

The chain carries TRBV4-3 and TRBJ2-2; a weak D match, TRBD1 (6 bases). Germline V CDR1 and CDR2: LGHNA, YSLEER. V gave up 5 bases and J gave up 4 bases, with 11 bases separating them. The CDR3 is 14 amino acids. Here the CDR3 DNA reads TGCGCCAGCAGCACCGAAGGGGGCACCGGGGAGCTGTTTTTT. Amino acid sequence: CASSTEGGTGELFF.

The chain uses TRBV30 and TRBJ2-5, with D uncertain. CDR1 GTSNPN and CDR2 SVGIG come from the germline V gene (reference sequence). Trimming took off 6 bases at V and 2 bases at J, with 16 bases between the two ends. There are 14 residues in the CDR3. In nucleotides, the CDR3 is TGTGCCTGTGCGTCTTGGTTTTTGCAAGAGACCCAGTACTTC. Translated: CACASWFLQETQYF.

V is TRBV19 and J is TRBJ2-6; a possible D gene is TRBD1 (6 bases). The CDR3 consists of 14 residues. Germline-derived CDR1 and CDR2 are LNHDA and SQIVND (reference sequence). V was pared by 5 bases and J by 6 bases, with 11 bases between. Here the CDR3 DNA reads TGTGCCAGTAGTTCACCGGGACAGGCCAACGTCCTGACTTTC. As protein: CASSSPGQANVLTF.

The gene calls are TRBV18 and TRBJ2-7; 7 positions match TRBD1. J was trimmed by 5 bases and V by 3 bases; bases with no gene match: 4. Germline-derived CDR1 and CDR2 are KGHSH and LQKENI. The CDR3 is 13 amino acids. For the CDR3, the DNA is TGTGCCAGCTCACCCCAGGGGGTCAACGAGCAGTACTTC. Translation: CASSPQGVNEQYF.

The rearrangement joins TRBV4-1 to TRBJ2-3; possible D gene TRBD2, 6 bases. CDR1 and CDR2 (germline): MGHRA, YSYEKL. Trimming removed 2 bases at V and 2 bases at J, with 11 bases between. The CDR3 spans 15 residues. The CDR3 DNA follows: TGCGCCAGCAGCCAACTGTTAGCGGCCACAGATACGCAGTATTTT. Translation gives CASSQLLAATDTQYF.

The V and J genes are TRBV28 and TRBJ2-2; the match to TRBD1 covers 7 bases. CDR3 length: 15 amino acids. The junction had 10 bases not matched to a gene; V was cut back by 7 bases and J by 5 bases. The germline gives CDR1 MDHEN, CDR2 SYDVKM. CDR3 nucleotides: TGTGCCAGCATACAGGGGAATAGAGGAACCGGGGAGCTGTTTTTT. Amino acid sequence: CASIQGNRGTGELFF.

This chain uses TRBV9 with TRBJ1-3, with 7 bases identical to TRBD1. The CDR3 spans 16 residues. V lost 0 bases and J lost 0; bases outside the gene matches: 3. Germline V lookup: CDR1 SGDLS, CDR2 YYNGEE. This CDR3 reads CASSVGGQFSGNTIYF. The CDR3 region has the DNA TGTGCCAGCAGCGTAGGGGGACAGTTCTCTGGAAACACCATATATTTT.

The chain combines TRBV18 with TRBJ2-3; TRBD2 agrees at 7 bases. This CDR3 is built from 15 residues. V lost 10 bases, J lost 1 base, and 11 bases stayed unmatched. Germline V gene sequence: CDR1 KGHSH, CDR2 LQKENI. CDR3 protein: CATLRTRMCTDTQYF. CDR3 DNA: TGTGCCACCTTACGGACTAGGATGTGCACAGATACGCAGTATTTT.

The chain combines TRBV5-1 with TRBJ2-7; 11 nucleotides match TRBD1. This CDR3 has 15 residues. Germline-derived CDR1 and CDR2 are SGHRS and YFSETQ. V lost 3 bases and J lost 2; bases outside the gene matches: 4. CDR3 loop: CASSSGGQGAYEQYF. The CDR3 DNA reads TGCGCCAGCAGCTCAGGGGGACAGGGGGCCTACGAGCAGTACTTC.

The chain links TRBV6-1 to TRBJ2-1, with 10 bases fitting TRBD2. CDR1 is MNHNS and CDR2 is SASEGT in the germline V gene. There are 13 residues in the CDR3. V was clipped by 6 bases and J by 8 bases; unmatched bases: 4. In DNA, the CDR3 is TGTGCCAGCAGGGCTAGCGGGAGCTATGAGCAGTTCTTC. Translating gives CASRASGSYEQFF.